Following are 25 T cell receptor beta chains from one sample sequenced in a study of OX40 agonist ivuxolimab in advanced cancers. Clones were read by immunoSEQ multiplex PCR, and TCRdb kept only the in-frame ones, dropping some. The sample has approximately 76,000 clones, around 88% seen once. The sequencing here drew on CD4+ or CD8+ T cells sorted from blood, taken in a trial of the OX40 agonist ivuxolimab. The receptors here all came from an adult with an advanced solid tumor such as melanoma, head and neck, liver or kidney cancer.

This clone was observed a single time. V and J are TRBV28 and TRBJ2-3; D is ambiguous. The germline V gene has CDR1 MDHEN and CDR2 SYDVKM. The CDR3 runs to 12 residues. V lost 4 bases and J lost 9, with 11 bases in between. CDR3 coding DNA: TGTGCCAGCAGTTCCAGGCTTTGGACGCAGTATTTT. It specifies CASSSRLWTQYF.

The chain uses TRBV5-1 and TRBJ1-1; D may be TRBD1 (6 bases). The V and J ends lost 5 bases and 3 bases respectively, with 14 bases between them. CDR3 length: 14 residues. Germline CDR1 reads SGHRS; CDR2 reads YFSETQ. The CDR3 coding sequence is TGCGCCAGCAGTACTCGACAGGCCGACACTGAAGCTTTCTTT. Its translation is CASSTRQADTEAFF. The full variable domain, in which reference TRBV5-1 and TRBJ1-1 provide the parts outside the CDR3, is KAGVTQTPRYLIKTRGQQVTLSCSPISGHRSVSWYQQTPGQGLQFLFEYFSETQRNKGNFPGRFSGRQFSNSRSEMNVSTLELGDSALYLCASSTRQADTEAFFGQGTRLTVV.

The chain recombines TRBV19 with TRBJ2-5; 10 bases line up with TRBD1. The V segment lost 8 bases and the J segment 7 bases; nucleotides outside the gene matches: 10. Germline V gives CDR1 LNHDA, CDR2 SQIVND (reference sequence). This CDR3 is built from 14 residues. The CDR3 DNA reads TGTGCCAGTTCCTCCCTTGGACAGGGGGGGACCCAGTACTTC. Its protein is CASSSLGQGGTQYF.

The chain recombines TRBV30 with TRBJ1-1; D ambiguous. The V gene lost 0 bases and the J gene lost 5 bases, with 16 bases spanning the gap. From germline, CDR1 is GTSNPN and CDR2 SVGIG (reference sequence). The CDR3 contains 15 residues. DNA for the CDR3: TGTGCCTGGAGTGTAACGGGAGGGTCGGGAACTGAAGCTTTCTTT. This gives the protein CAWSVTGGSGTEAFF.

The chain employs TRBV7-9 and TRBJ1-6, with a tentative D call TRBD1 (6 bases). Deletions cut 5 bases from V and 2 bases from J, with 13 bases between. The germline V gene has CDR1 SEHNR and CDR2 FQNEAQ (reference sequence). CDR3 length equals 16 residues. Written as DNA, the CDR3 is TGTGCCAGCAGCCCAAAGGGGGAGACCTATAATTCACCCCTCCACTTT. Amino acid sequence: CASSPKGETYNSPLHF.

The chain joins TRBV2 to TRBJ2-5; D could derive from TRBD1 or TRBD2 (5 bases each). This CDR3 has 14 amino acids. Germline V lookup: CDR1 SNHLY, CDR2 FYNNEI. Trimming left V 6 bases short and J 0 bases short, with 11 bases between. The CDR3 region is CASRVGRHQETQYF. For the CDR3, the DNA is TGTGCCAGCAGGGTGGGACGGCACCAAGAGACCCAGTACTTC. Full variable domain (remainder filled in from reference TRBV2 and TRBJ2-5): EPEVTQTPSHQVTQMGQEVILRCVPISNHLYFYWYRQILGQKVEFLVSFYNNEISEKSEIFDDQFSVERPDGSNFTLKIRSTKLEDSAMYFCASRVGRHQETQYFGPGTRLLVL.

V usage is TRBV4-3 and J usage is TRBJ1-2; 9 bases line up with TRBD1. Trimming removed 0 bases from V and 5 bases from J; junction bases left unmatched: 10. The germline gives CDR1 LGHNA, CDR2 YSLEER. CDR3 length equals 17 residues. In DNA form, the CDR3 reads TGCGCCAGCAGCCAAGATTGGGTGGGACAGGGTGTATATGGCTACACCTTC. Its translation: CASSQDWVGQGVYGYTF.

This clone was observed once. The chain carries TRBV10-3 and TRBJ2-1; 7 positions agree with TRBD1. V gave up 6 bases and J gave up 0 bases; unmatched junction bases: 5. The CDR3 runs to 15 residues. CDR1 ENHRY and CDR2 SYGVKD come from the germline V gene. CDR3 DNA sequence: TGTGCCATCAGGGGGGACAGAAGCTCCTACAATGAGCAGTTCTTC. Its translation: CAIRGDRSSYNEQFF.

This chain links TRBV27 with TRBJ1-2; D is undetermined. Germline V gene sequence: CDR1 MNHEY, CDR2 SMNVEV (reference sequence). This CDR3 spans 14 amino acids. Trimming stripped 0 bases from V and 3 bases from J, with 8 bases between. The CDR3 loop reads CASSLSFPDYGYTF. CDR3 in DNA: TGTGCCAGCAGTTTATCTTTCCCGGACTATGGCTACACCTTC.

The chain is built from TRBV30 and TRBJ1-1; tentative D call: TRBD1 (5 bases). Germline lookup yields CDR1 GTSNPN and CDR2 SVGIG (reference sequence). The ends were cut back, 7 bases at V and 0 bases at J, with 12 bases in the middle. The CDR3 runs to 13 residues. The CDR3: CASKGLMNTEAFF. CDR3 in DNA: TGTGCCTCGAAGGGGCTGATGAACACTGAAGCTTTCTTT. The entire variable domain, with the rest obtained from reference TRBV30 and TRBJ1-1, is as follows: SQTIHQWPATLVQPVGSPLSLECTVEGTSNPNLYWYRQAAGRGLQLLFYSVGIGQISSEVPQNLSASRPQDRQFILSSKKLLLSDSGFYLCASKGLMNTEAFFGQGTRLTVV.

V is TRBV7-9 and J is TRBJ2-1; 10 bases fit TRBD2. There are 17 residues in the CDR3. Trimming at V came to 7 bases and at J to 3 bases, leaving 12 bases not matched to a gene. Germline V gene data show CDR1 as SEHNR and CDR2 as FQNEAQ (reference sequence). The CDR3, as DNA: TGTGCCAGCACCCCCGGTGGACTAGCGGATTTCTACAATGAGCAGTTCTTC. Protein product: CASTPGGLADFYNEQFF.

The CDR3 loop is CASSLDLSLPYEQYF. DNA of the CDR3: TGTGCCAGCAGTTTAGATCTCAGCCTCCCCTACGAGCAGTACTTC. The V gene is TRBV28, the J gene TRBJ2-7; no reliable D call. CDR1 is MDHEN and CDR2 is SYDVKM in the germline V gene. The V end was cut by 2 bases, the J end by 2 bases, with 13 bases between. The CDR3 spans 15 residues.

The chain employs TRBV28 and TRBJ2-7; D is unresolved. The germline V and J ends were trimmed by 8 bases and 3 bases, with 14 bases remaining between them. The CDR3 is made up of 13 amino acids. Germline values: CDR1 MDHEN, CDR2 SYDVKM. CDR3 region: CASGPASFYEQYF. The CDR3 bases are TGTGCCAGCGGGCCGGCCTCCTTCTACGAGCAGTACTTC.

The chain links TRBV5-6 to TRBJ2-7, with 7 bases aligning to TRBD1. CDR1 is SGHDT, CDR2 YYEEEE, per germline. CDR3 length: 14 amino acids. V lost 3 bases to trimming and J lost 1 base; unmatched junction nucleotides: 4. CDR3 DNA sequence: TGTGCCAGCAGCTCTAAACAGGGGTCCTACGAGCAGTACTTC. Translated, it gives CASSSKQGSYEQYF.

This chain connects TRBV7-2 to TRBJ2-7; TRBD2 aligns across 10 bases. The CDR3 consists of 14 residues. V was clipped by 2 bases and J by 7 bases; unmatched bases: 5. Germline V CDR1 and CDR2: SGHTA, FQGNSA. The DNA for the CDR3 is TGTGCCAGCAGCTTACTAGCGGGGGCCGGGGAGCAGTACTTC. It codes for CASSLLAGAGEQYF.

This clone was observed a handful of times. This chain uses TRBV18 with TRBJ1-5, with 7 bases aligning to TRBD1. Per germline, CDR1 KGHSH and CDR2 LQKENI. Trimming at V came to 4 bases and at J to 5 bases, leaving 8 bases not matched to a gene. The CDR3 sequence is 15 residues long. DNA for the CDR3: TGTGCCAGCTCACAAGAGACAGGGTCAGATCAGCCCCAGCATTTT. Encoded protein: CASSQETGSDQPQHF.

This chain uses TRBV6-5 with TRBJ2-7, with a tentative D call TRBD1 (5 bases). V dropped 4 bases and J dropped 0 bases, with 16 bases sitting between them. The CDR3 contains 16 residues. Germline values: CDR1 MNHEY, CDR2 SVGAGI. CDR3: CASSSQGAASSYEQYF. CDR3 nucleotides: TGTGCCAGCAGTTCCCAAGGGGCAGCCTCCTCCTACGAGCAGTACTTC.

The V and J genes are TRBV28 and TRBJ2-7; D is perhaps TRBD1 or TRBD2 (5 bases each). Germline V gene sequence: CDR1 MDHEN, CDR2 SYDVKM. Trimming left V 7 bases short and J 8 bases short, with 15 bases between. The CDR3 totals 12 residues. This chain's CDR3 is CASTGDLIQQYF. In nucleotides, the CDR3 is TGTGCCAGCACCGGGGACCTAATTCAGCAGTACTTC.

J is TRBJ2-1 and V is TRBV18; TRBD1 matches at 7 bases. With 1 base clipped from V and 12 bases from J, the junction kept 3 bases outside the gene matches. In germline, CDR1 is KGHSH, CDR2 LQKENI. This CDR3 contains 12 residues. The CDR3 DNA reads TGTGCCAGCTCACCACAGGGGGCTATGCAGTTCTTC. This sequence encodes CASSPQGAMQFF.

This clone was found once. This chain joins TRBV7-2 and TRBJ2-2; no firm D call. This CDR3 spans 13 amino acids. The V gene's germline CDR1 is SGHTA and CDR2 FQGNSA. V was clipped by 0 bases and J by 5 bases, with 4 bases between them. Here the CDR3 DNA reads TGTGCCAGCAGCTTAGCCCTTACCGGGGAGCTGTTTTTT. Its protein is CASSLALTGELFF.

The chain links TRBV11-3 to TRBJ2-7; D is undetermined. The CDR3 is made up of 11 amino acids. From germline, CDR1 is SGHNT and CDR2 YENEEA. The V end was cut by 1 base, the J end by 5 bases, with 3 bases between. The CDR3, as DNA: TGTGCCAGCAGCTTAGTCCACGAGCAGTACTTC. It codes for CASSLVHEQYF.

This clone has just one count. The chain uses TRBV19 and TRBJ2-1, with a tentative D call TRBD2 (7 bases). With 7 bases removed from V and 2 bases from J, the gap between germline ends came to 15 bases. Per the germline V gene, CDR1 is LNHDA and CDR2 is SQIVND (reference sequence). This CDR3 comprises 15 residues. The CDR3 coding sequence is TGTGCCAGTAAAGGGGAGGGGGGAACCTACAATGAGCAGTTCTTC. Its protein is CASKGEGGTYNEQFF.

The chain has TRBV5-4 and TRBJ1-1; a weak D match, TRBD1 (6 bases). The V end was cut by 2 bases, the J end by 3 bases, with 11 bases between. Germline lookup yields CDR1 SGHNT and CDR2 YYREEE (reference sequence). This CDR3 is 14 amino acids long. The CDR3 loop reads CASSFTGAHTEAFF. CDR3 DNA: TGTGCCAGCAGCTTCACGGGGGCTCACACTGAAGCTTTCTTT.

The chain has TRBV18 and TRBJ1-4; D gene ambiguous. The V gene lost 4 bases and the J gene lost 2 bases, with 8 bases spanning the gap. The CDR3 contains 14 residues. Per germline, CDR1 KGHSH and CDR2 LQKENI. For the CDR3, the DNA is TGTGCCAGCTCACAGAGCCCTACTAATGAAAAACTGTTTTTT. It translates to CASSQSPTNEKLFF.

V and J are TRBV19 and TRBJ2-2; D is ambiguous. CDR3 length equals 12 residues. Germline values: CDR1 LNHDA, CDR2 SQIVND (reference sequence). V lost 0 bases and J 4 bases, leaving 0 bases between the germline ends. The CDR3 nucleotides are TGTGCCAGTAGTATAGACACCGGGGAGCTGTTTTTT. Translating gives CASSIDTGELFF.